A selection of T cell receptor beta chains follows, all from one sample in a study of blood T cell repertoires in COVID-19. Method: immunoSEQ multiplex PCR; TCRdb's copy keeps in-frame clones and lacks some. The sample consists of about 150,000 clones, around nine tenths of them appearing once. The sequencing input was peripheral blood. The receptors derive from a woman aged 50 to 60 with active or convalescent COVID-19. CDR3s include the opening cysteine and the closing phenylalanine or tryptophan. D genes are given only for firm matches. Size tells how often a clone was seen (once, few, many) or the class of an expanded clone, and some rows leave it out.

J gene	clone size	V gene	D gene	CDR3 protein	CDR3 DNA
TRBJ2-3	-	TRBV5-4	-	CASSLDGSSTDTQYF	TGTGCCAGCAGCTTGGATGGGAGCAGCACAGATACGCAGTATTTT
TRBJ2-7	-	TRBV5-1	-	CASGNRGGMFEQYF	TGCGCCAGCGGCAACAGGGGCGGGATGTTCGAGCAGTACTTC
TRBJ1-5	once	TRBV28	TRBD1	CASSRGTDSNQPQHF	TGTGCCAGCAGTAGAGGGACAGATAGCAATCAGCCCCAGCATTTT
TRBJ2-7	-	TRBV19	-	CASSGAGRGVYEQYF	TGTGCCAGTAGTGGAGCAGGGAGGGGGGTCTACGAGCAGTACTTC
TRBJ1-2	-	TRBV28	TRBD1	CASSHDRGLSYGYTF	TGTGCCAGCAGCCACGACAGGGGGCTCAGCTATGGCTACACCTTC
TRBJ1-1	-	TRBV18	TRBD1	CASSPRDRADTEAFF	TGTGCCAGCTCACCCAGGGACAGGGCTGACACTGAAGCTTTCTTT
TRBJ2-2	once	TRBV19	TRBD2	CASSRGLAGESAGELFF	TGTGCCAGTAGTAGGGGACTAGCGGGAGAAAGCGCCGGGGAGCTGTTTTTT
TRBJ2-1	medium-sized	TRBV6-2/TRBV6-3	-	CASSYGLFNEQFF	TGTGCCAGCAGTTACGGACTCTTCAATGAGCAGTTCTTC
TRBJ2-7	-	TRBV11-1	TRBD2	CASGRAWYEQYF	TGTGCCAGCGGGAGGGCCTGGTACGAGCAGTACTTC
TRBJ1-1	-	TRBV7-9	TRBD1	CASSAETGVNTEAFF	TGTGCCAGCAGCGCCGAGACAGGGGTTAACACTGAAGCTTTCTTT
TRBJ2-3	once	TRBV4-1	TRBD2	CASSQNHLPGLAGGPGTDTQYF	TGCGCCAGCAGCCAGAATCACCTCCCCGGACTAGCGGGAGGGCCGGGTACAGATACGCAGTATTTT
TRBJ2-1	-	TRBV11-2	TRBD2	CASSPISGGAYNEQFF	TGTGCCAGCAGCCCCATTAGCGGGGGGGCCTACAATGAGCAGTTCTTC
TRBJ2-1	few	TRBV14	TRBD2	CASSQVTGGLEQFF	TGTGCCAGCAGCCAAGTTACGGGGGGGCTGGAGCAGTTCTTC
TRBJ2-1	-	TRBV24-1	TRBD2	CATSEPTSGGSRSYNEQFF	TGTGCCACCAGTGAACCGACTAGCGGGGGGTCACGCTCCTACAATGAGCAGTTCTTC
TRBJ2-7	many	TRBV3-1/TRBV3-2	-	CASSHPSGYEQYF	TGTGCCAGCAGTCACCCGAGCGGGTACGAGCAGTACTTC
TRBJ2-2	-	TRBV7-2	-	CASSLGHNPNTGELFF	TGTGCCAGCAGCTTAGGTCACAACCCGAACACCGGGGAGCTGTTTTTT
TRBJ2-7	once	TRBV7-9	-	CASSLAAGEQYF	TGTGCCAGCAGCTTAGCGGCGGGGGAGCAGTACTTC
TRBJ2-1	-	TRBV6-5	-	CASSYSNGVQFF	TGTGCCAGCAGTTACTCGAACGGGGTGCAGTTCTTC
TRBJ1-1	-	TRBV10-3	-	CAISGTENTEAFF	TGTGCCATCAGTGGGACAGAGAACACTGAAGCTTTCTTT
TRBJ2-3	-	TRBV2	-	CASSESDFTQYF	TGTGCCAGCAGTGAGTCGGACTTCACGCAGTATTTT
TRBJ1-1	once	TRBV9	TRBD1	CASSLPPGQLNTEAFF	TGTGCCAGCAGCCTCCCTCCGGGACAGTTGAACACTGAAGCTTTCTTT
TRBJ1-5	-	TRBV7-2	-	CASSFGDSNQPQHF	TGTGCCAGCAGCTTCGGGGATAGCAATCAGCCCCAGCATTTT
TRBJ1-5	-	TRBV14	-	CASSQLPGLTVYSNQPQHF	TGTGCCAGCAGCCAACTTCCAGGTCTCACCGTTTATAGCAATCAGCCCCAGCATTTT
TRBJ1-5	few	TRBV4-3	-	CASSQDQNQPQHF	TGCGCCAGCAGCCAAGATCAAAATCAGCCCCAGCATTTT
TRBJ2-7	few	TRBV4-3	-	CASSQVPGYEQYF	TGCGCCAGCAGCCAAGTTCCGGGCTACGAGCAGTACTTC
TRBJ1-2	-	TRBV6-4	TRBD1	CASSDTGTGNYGYTF	TGTGCCAGCAGTGATACCGGGACAGGGAACTATGGCTACACCTTC
TRBJ2-7	-	TRBV6-6	TRBD1	CASSGQGYEQYF	TGTGCCAGCAGTGGACAGGGCTACGAGCAGTACTTC
TRBJ1-6	once	TRBV27	-	CASSLYEGGQPPLHF	TGTGCCAGCAGTTTATATGAGGGCGGGCAGCCACCCCTCCACTTT
TRBJ2-2	-	TRBV6-5	-	CASSSLQGAGELFF	TGTGCCAGCAGCTCACTTCAGGGTGCCGGGGAGCTGTTTTTT
TRBJ2-1	-	TRBV19	TRBD2	CASSIRLARGSDEQFF	TGTGCCAGTAGTATTCGACTAGCCCGAGGAAGCGATGAGCAGTTCTTC
TRBJ1-4	-	TRBV2	-	CASSVDTDVMWTNEKLFF	TGTGCCAGCAGCGTGGACACGGACGTGATGTGGACTAATGAAAAACTGTTTTTT
TRBJ2-7	-	TRBV10-3	-	CAIRETGREQYF	TGTGCCATCAGAGAGACAGGTCGGGAGCAGTACTTC
TRBJ1-1	-	TRBV9	-	CASSSRMGELGTEAFF	TGTGCCAGCAGCTCTCGAATGGGAGAGTTGGGCACTGAAGCTTTCTTT
TRBJ2-2	-	TRBV28	TRBD1	CATQGQMNGELFF	TGTGCCACGCAGGGACAGATGAACGGGGAGCTGTTTTTT
TRBJ2-5	once	TRBV27	-	CASSVYLPDTCSQETQYF	TGTGCCAGCAGTGTTTATCTCCCGGACACCTGTTCGCAAGAGACCCAGTACTTC
TRBJ2-7	-	TRBV11-1	TRBD1	CASSSDRVTYEQYF	TGTGCCAGCAGCTCAGACAGGGTAACCTACGAGCAGTACTTC
TRBJ2-7	-	TRBV18	TRBD1	CASSRTGGSEQYF	TGTGCCAGCTCACGGACAGGGGGCTCCGAGCAGTACTTC